The 5 T cell receptor beta chains reported below all come from one sample, sequenced in a study of monozygotic twins with inflammatory bowel disease. TCRdb re-called the 5' RACE reads and shows each CDR3 protein once, DNA omitted. Seen in this sample are about 110,000 distinct CDR3 sequences; the ten most common clones hold over 10%. The material sequenced was blood. The receptors were gathered from a human donor with ulcerative colitis or Crohn's disease, or a healthy co-twin of an affected twin (not recorded which).

This chain connects TRBV19 to TRBJ2-1; TCRdb reports TRBD2, a call that lacks DNA to check it against. Germline loops: CDR1 LNHDA, CDR2 SQIVND (reference sequence). CDR3 length equals 14 residues. CDR3 protein: CATADGRSYNEQFF.

The chain couples TRBV5-1 to TRBJ2-1; TCRdb lists TRBD1, though no DNA is available to test this call. This CDR3 spans 15 amino acids. Germline V gives CDR1 SGHRS, CDR2 YFSETQ. CDR3 loop: CASSLGQGIYNEQFF.

The rearrangement links TRBV6-2 or TRBV6-3 to TRBJ1-5. CDR1 is MNHEY, CDR2 SVGEGT, per germline. CDR3 length: 16 amino acids. The CDR3 loop reads CASNPRGVGLNQPQHF.

The chain carries TRBV29-1 and TRBJ2-7. This CDR3 spans 12 amino acids. The germline gives CDR1 SQVTM, CDR2 ANQGSEA. CDR3 residues: CSVAKGSYEQYF.

V usage is TRBV12-3 or TRBV12-4 and J usage is TRBJ2-7; TCRdb lists TRBD1, though no DNA is available to test this call. The CDR3 spans 15 residues. The CDR3 protein is CASSFRLDPDYEQYF.